The 14 T cell receptor beta chains in this list originate from one sample, sequenced in a study of technical replicates of blood from a handful of donors. The method was immunoSEQ multiplex PCR; TCRdb's version includes in-frame clones alone and lacks a portion of them. This sample has just under 60,000 clones, with about 95% found just once. The sequenced material came from PBMCs. The receptors originated from a human donor in good health. Some clones in this sample may be carry-over from other donors' samples.

The chain recombines TRBV7-2 with TRBJ1-2; D may be TRBD1 (5 bases). The CDR3 consists of 15 residues. The germline V and J ends were trimmed by 0 bases and 4 bases, with 12 bases remaining between them. Germline V gene sequence: CDR1 SGHTA, CDR2 FQGNSA. CDR3: CASSLARRDVYGYTF. CDR3 nucleotides: TGTGCCAGCAGCTTAGCTCGGAGGGACGTCTATGGCTACACCTTC.

V and J are TRBV18 and TRBJ2-6, with D possibly matching TRBD1 (5 bases). The CDR3 covers 16 residues. Trimming left V 3 bases short and J 1 base short, with 10 bases between. The V gene's germline CDR1 is KGHSH and CDR2 LQKENI. CDR3 in amino acids: CASSPDILSGANVLTF. The CDR3 DNA reads TGTGCCAGCTCACCGGACATCTTGTCTGGGGCCAACGTCCTGACTTTC.

The DNA of the CDR3 is TGTGCCAGTAGTATAGCCCGTGGAGGCGCCCCGGGCTACACCTTC. Translating it yields CASSIARGGAPGYTF. The rearrangement joins TRBV19 to TRBJ1-2; D is unresolved. With 1 base removed from V and 8 bases from J, the gap between germline ends came to 17 bases. The CDR3 consists of 15 residues. Germline V CDR1 and CDR2: LNHDA, SQIVND (reference sequence).

Only one count was recorded for this clone. The chain links TRBV4-3 to TRBJ1-2, with 7 bases lining up with TRBD1. Per the germline V gene, CDR1 is LGHNA and CDR2 is YSLEER. Unmatched junction bases numbered 5, after V lost 4 bases and J lost 6 bases. The CDR3 has 13 amino acids. CDR3 in amino acids: CASSPTRGHGYTF. The CDR3 DNA follows: TGCGCCAGCAGCCCCACGAGGGGGCATGGCTACACCTTC.

The J gene is TRBJ1-1, the V gene TRBV2; 9 bases fit TRBD1. The V gene's germline CDR1 is SNHLY and CDR2 FYNNEI. The trim removed 5 bases at V and 4 bases at J, leaving 2 bases unmatched. The CDR3 is 13 residues long. The CDR3 here is CASSWDRATEAFF. CDR3 DNA: TGTGCCAGCAGTTGGGACAGGGCCACTGAAGCTTTCTTT.

The rearrangement joins TRBV5-8 to TRBJ2-2, with D possibly matching TRBD2 (7 bases). Trimming left V 5 bases short and J 4 bases short, with 15 bases between. The germline gives CDR1 SGHTS, CDR2 YDEGEE. CDR3 size: 15 residues. CDR3 sequence (DNA): TGTGCCAGCAGGTCGCGGGGGCGCTTCACCGGGGAGCTGTTTTTT. It is translated as CASRSRGRFTGELFF.

The chain combines TRBV4-1 with TRBJ2-1; 7 nucleotides match TRBD1. Per the germline V gene, CDR1 is MGHRA and CDR2 is YSYEKL. CDR3 size: 15 residues. The V segment lost 4 bases and the J segment 3 bases; nucleotides outside the gene matches: 6. CDR3 coding DNA: TGCGCCAGCAGCCCACAGGGACAGCACTACAATGAGCAGTTCTTC. Its translation is CASSPQGQHYNEQFF.

The V call is TRBV30, the J call TRBJ1-5, with D perhaps TRBD1 (6 bases). Trimming pared 0 bases from V and 4 bases from J, leaving 10 bases between. Germline lookup yields CDR1 GTSNPN and CDR2 SVGIG (reference sequence). The length of the CDR3 is 14 residues. The CDR3 DNA sequence: TGTGCCTGGAGTGTACAGGGACCTAATCAGCCCCAGCATTTT. Translation gives CAWSVQGPNQPQHF.

The chain has TRBV13 and TRBJ2-3, with TRBD2 matching over 13 bases. Per the germline V gene, CDR1 is PRHDT and CDR2 is FYEKMQ (reference sequence). With 5 bases clipped from V and 7 bases from J, the junction kept 9 bases outside the gene matches. The CDR3 is made up of 16 amino acids. CDR3 DNA sequence: TGTGCCAGCAGCCCAACTAGCGGGGGGGCTATTAATACGCAGTATTTT. It is translated as CASSPTSGGAINTQYF.

V and J are TRBV30 and TRBJ1-1; no definite D call. Looked up from germline, CDR1 is GTSNPN and CDR2 is SVGIG (reference sequence). V lost 3 bases and J lost 0, with 8 bases in between. The CDR3 has 13 amino acids. The CDR3 loop reads CAWRSGLNTEAFF. DNA of the CDR3: TGTGCCTGGAGGAGCGGACTGAACACTGAAGCTTTCTTT. Drawing the rest from reference TRBV30 and TRBJ1-1, the complete variable domain is SQTIHQWPATLVQPVGSPLSLECTVEGTSNPNLYWYRQAAGRGLQLLFYSVGIGQISSEVPQNLSASRPQDRQFILSSKKLLLSDSGFYLCAWRSGLNTEAFFGQGTRLTVV.

The chain has TRBV18 and TRBJ1-1; possibly TRBD1 for D (5 bases). Germline lookup yields CDR1 KGHSH and CDR2 LQKENI. Trimming stripped 1 base from V and 3 bases from J, with 12 bases between. The CDR3 has 15 residues. CDR3 sequence: CASSPQRDWDTEAFF. The DNA for the CDR3 is TGTGCCAGCTCACCACAAAGGGACTGGGACACTGAAGCTTTCTTT.

The chain employs TRBV4-3 and TRBJ2-7; TRBD2 aligns across 7 bases. V shed 7 bases and J 2 bases; nucleotides not matched to a gene: 11. Looked up from germline, CDR1 is LGHNA and CDR2 is YSLEER. This CDR3 contains 15 residues. The CDR3 bases are TGCGCCAGCACCCCCGGGAGGCGGGAGACCTACGAGCAGTACTTC. The encoded protein is CASTPGRRETYEQYF.

This chain connects TRBV10-3 to TRBJ1-2; D remains unclear. The germline V gene has CDR1 ENHRY and CDR2 SYGVKD. Trimming pared 4 bases from V and 5 bases from J, leaving 14 bases between. The CDR3 contains 14 residues. The CDR3 nucleotides are TGTGCCATCAGTGCGCGGCAGCCTGATTATGGCTACACCTTC. Its translation: CAISARQPDYGYTF.

This chain links TRBV6-5 with TRBJ1-1; a weak D match, TRBD1 (5 bases). The CDR3 covers 14 residues. Germline CDR1 and CDR2: MNHEY and SVGAGI. Trimming cost V 6 bases and J 1 base, with 12 bases left between them. The DNA of the CDR3 is TGTGCCAGCAGCAGCGGGGGGTGGAACACTGAAGCTTTCTTT. As protein: CASSSGGWNTEAFF.